This passage covers 32 T cell receptor beta chains from one sample sequenced in a study of blood T cell repertoires in COVID-19. The repertoire was sequenced with immunoSEQ multiplex PCR; TCRdb's copy has only in-frame clones and lacks some. The profile covers about 140,000 clones, with 60% to 80% appearing a single time and around 2.9% taken by the ten largest. The sequenced sample was PBMCs or T cells enriched from blood (not recorded which). The receptors derive from a woman between 50 and 59 years old who had recovered from COVID-19.

The J gene is TRBJ2-2, the V gene TRBV6-6; D might be TRBD2 (5 bases). Germline assignment: CDR1 MNHNY and CDR2 SVGAGI (reference sequence). CDR3 size: 16 residues. Trimming removed 6 bases from V and 4 bases from J, with 18 bases in between. CDR3 sequence reads: CASSQKGRRGTGELFF. The CDR3 nucleotides are TGTGCCAGCAGCCAGAAGGGTCGACGGGGCACCGGGGAGCTGTTTTTT.

This clone occurred once. The V gene is TRBV5-1, the J gene TRBJ2-3; D may be TRBD2 (6 bases). Germline CDR1 SGHRS, CDR2 YFSETQ. The CDR3 is 12 amino acids. V lost 7 bases and J 3 bases, leaving 9 bases between the germline ends. The CDR3 DNA follows: TGCGCCAGCCATCGGGAGACAGATACGCAGTATTTT. Translation gives CASHRETDTQYF.

The gene calls are TRBV4-1 and TRBJ2-1, with 7 bases fitting TRBD2. V shed 4 bases, J shed 0 bases, and the junction held 0 bases outside the gene matches. This CDR3 is 14 amino acids long. Germline V gene lookup returns CDR1 MGHRA and CDR2 YSYEKL. In DNA, the CDR3 is TGCGCCAGCAGCCCGGGGGGCTCCTACAATGAGCAGTTCTTC. It yields the protein CASSPGGSYNEQFF.

The rearrangement links TRBV6-5 to TRBJ2-1, with 7 bases aligning to TRBD1. J gave up 6 bases and V 6 bases, and 11 bases lay outside the gene matches. CDR3 length: 15 amino acids. CDR1 and CDR2 (germline): MNHEY, SVGAGI. CDR3 nucleotides: TGTGCCAGCAGAAGATCAGGGACAGCTGTCAATGAGCAGTTCTTC. As protein: CASRRSGTAVNEQFF.

The chain employs TRBV29-1 and TRBJ2-2; 13 bases align to TRBD2. V was pared by 6 bases and J by 10 bases, with 8 bases of the junction left unmatched. The CDR3 is 14 residues long. The germline gives CDR1 SQVTM, CDR2 ANQGSEA. The CDR3 sequence is CSVRTSGRFEELFF. The CDR3, as DNA: TGCAGCGTCCGGACTAGCGGGAGATTCGAGGAGCTGTTTTTT.

This chain links TRBV11-2 with TRBJ2-5, with a tentative D call TRBD1 (6 bases). The CDR3 spans 15 residues. The ends were cut back, 0 bases at V and 5 bases at J, with 13 bases in the middle. The V gene's germline CDR1 is SGHAT and CDR2 FQNNGV. The DNA for the CDR3 is TGTGCCAGCAGCTTAGATCTCAGAGGGGGTGAGACCCAGTACTTC. Its translation: CASSLDLRGGETQYF. Drawing the rest from reference TRBV11-2 and TRBJ2-5, the complete variable domain is EAGVAQSPRYKIIEKRQSVAFWCNPISGHATLYWYQQILGQGPKLLIQFQNNGVVDDSQLPKDRFSAERLKGVDSTLKIQPAKLEDSAVYLCASSLDLRGGETQYFGPGTRLLVL.

This sequence joins TRBV5-4 and TRBJ2-1, with unresolved D. V was cut by 1 base and J by 8 bases, with 7 bases left in between. This CDR3 is built from 12 residues. Per the germline V gene, CDR1 is SGHNT and CDR2 is YYREEE (reference sequence). The CDR3 is CASSLIGYEQFF. Here the CDR3 DNA reads TGTGCCAGCAGCTTGATTGGCTATGAGCAGTTCTTC.

This chain links TRBV6-1 with TRBJ2-5, with 8 nucleotides matching TRBD2. The V and J ends lost 2 bases and 2 bases, in that order; junction bases with no gene match: 4. Per the germline V gene, CDR1 is MNHNS and CDR2 is SASEGT. The length of the CDR3 is 15 residues. The CDR3 loop is CASSEWTSLQETQYF. The CDR3 coding sequence is TGTGCCAGCAGTGAATGGACTAGCCTACAAGAGACCCAGTACTTC.

This clone was seen only once. The CDR3 loop reads CASSVGQGGSTGELFF. Written as DNA, the CDR3 is TGTGCCAGCAGTGTGGGACAGGGGGGGAGCACCGGGGAGCTGTTTTTT. This rearrangement joins TRBV6-1 to TRBJ2-2; 11 nucleotides agree with TRBD1. Germline trimming cut 4 bases from V and 4 bases from J; bases unmatched to any gene: 5. The CDR3 spans 16 residues. Looked up from germline, CDR1 is MNHNS and CDR2 is SASEGT.

The genes are TRBV3-1 (or the pseudogene TRBV3-2) and TRBJ1-1; D perhaps matches TRBD1 (5 bases). Trimming left V 1 base short and J 8 bases short, with 11 bases between. The CDR3 totals 13 residues. Germline CDR1 LGHDT, CDR2 YNNKEL (reference sequence). CDR3 coding DNA: TGTGCCAGCAGCCAAGGTGCGGGGCGGGAAGCTTTCTTT. It encodes CASSQGAGREAFF.

V and J are TRBV10-3 and TRBJ2-1; 11 bases match TRBD2. The CDR3 totals 17 residues. CDR1 is ENHRY and CDR2 is SYGVKD in the germline V gene. V trimming: 6 bases; J trimming: 0 bases; junction bases outside the gene matches: 7. The CDR3 region is CAISGTSGSSSYNEQFF. CDR3 bases: TGTGCCATCAGCGGGACTAGCGGTTCTAGCTCCTACAATGAGCAGTTCTTC.

V gene TRBV27 combines with J gene TRBJ1-1; tentatively, D is TRBD1 (5 bases). This CDR3 spans 15 amino acids. Deletions cut 3 bases from V and 0 bases from J, with 11 bases between. The germline V gene encodes CDR1 MNHEY and CDR2 SMNVEV (reference sequence). DNA for the CDR3: TGTGCCAGCAGTTTCAGGGCACTAATGAACACTGAAGCTTTCTTT. It is translated as CASSFRALMNTEAFF.

This clone was detected a few times. The genes are TRBV19 and TRBJ2-7; D is possibly TRBD2 (5 bases). V gave up 5 bases and J gave up 6 bases, with 14 bases separating them. This CDR3 has 13 amino acids. CDR1 LNHDA and CDR2 SQIVND come from the germline V gene (reference sequence). As DNA, the CDR3 is TGTGCCAGTAGTTCCTCCAGAGAGGGCGAGCAGTACTTC. Its translation: CASSSSREGEQYF. Full variable domain (remainder filled in from reference TRBV19 and TRBJ2-7): DGGITQSPKYLFRKEGQNVTLSCEQNLNHDAMYWYRQDPGQGLRLIYYSQIVNDFQKGDIAEGYSVSREKKESFPLTVTSAQKNPTAFYLCASSSSREGEQYFGPGTRLTVT.

The rearrangement joins TRBV29-1 to TRBJ2-1, with 12 bases identical to TRBD2. The V and J ends lost 0 bases and 3 bases, in that order; junction bases with no gene match: 12. The CDR3 loop spans 19 amino acids. CDR1 SQVTM and CDR2 ANQGSEA come from the germline V gene. The CDR3 here is CSVEDFPTSGRLFYNEQFF. The DNA for the CDR3 is TGCAGCGTTGAAGATTTCCCAACTAGCGGGAGGCTATTCTACAATGAGCAGTTCTTC.

V gene TRBV19 combines with J gene TRBJ1-5; 12 bases fit TRBD1. Germline lookup yields CDR1 LNHDA and CDR2 SQIVND (reference sequence). The V gene end was trimmed by 5 bases and the J gene end by 3 bases; junction bases not matched to a gene: 2. CDR3 size: 15 residues. The CDR3 reads CASSSGQGANQPQHF. As DNA, the CDR3 is TGTGCCAGTAGTTCGGGACAGGGGGCCAATCAGCCCCAGCATTTT.

V usage is TRBV2 and J usage is TRBJ1-1, with 10 nucleotides matching TRBD1. The CDR3 consists of 15 residues. The V segment lost 3 bases and the J segment 1 base; nucleotides outside the gene matches: 2. Germline V gives CDR1 SNHLY, CDR2 FYNNEI. Written as DNA, the CDR3 is TGTGCCAGCAGTGACCGGGACAGGGGGAACACTGAAGCTTTCTTT. Its translation is CASSDRDRGNTEAFF.

J is TRBJ1-3 and V is TRBV6-6; D is uncertain. V was shortened by 8 bases and J by 10 bases, with 12 bases between the two germline ends. Looked up from germline, CDR1 is MNHNY and CDR2 is SVGAGI (reference sequence). The CDR3 sequence is 11 residues long. Written as DNA, the CDR3 is TGTGCCAGCGCGCAGGAATGGACCATATATTTT. As protein: CASAQEWTIYF.

The chain is built from TRBV3-1 (or the pseudogene TRBV3-2) and TRBJ1-1, with D possibly being TRBD1 (5 bases). The germline V gene encodes CDR1 LGHDT and CDR2 YNNKEL (reference sequence). CDR3 length equals 14 residues. The V and J ends lost 4 bases and 3 bases respectively, with 12 bases between them. The CDR3 loop reads CASSRVGGDTEAFF. The CDR3 DNA reads as TGTGCCAGCAGCCGGGTGGGAGGGGACACTGAAGCTTTCTTT.

The V and J genes are TRBV18 and TRBJ2-7; D might be TRBD2 (6 bases). The CDR3 contains 14 residues. The germline V and J ends were trimmed by 3 bases and 2 bases, with 11 bases remaining between them. Germline CDR1 reads KGHSH; CDR2 reads LQKENI. The DNA for the CDR3 is TGTGCCAGCTCACCGGGGGGTGAGCCCTACGAGCAGTACTTC. Translation gives CASSPGGEPYEQYF.

The rearrangement links TRBV10-3 to TRBJ1-2, with D tentatively TRBD1 (6 bases). V dropped 6 bases and J dropped 4 bases, with 15 bases sitting between them. This CDR3 has 14 amino acids. Germline-derived CDR1 and CDR2 are ENHRY and SYGVKD. The CDR3, as DNA: TGTGCCATCAGCCGGGACAAAGTTGGCTATGGCTACACCTTC. This sequence encodes CAISRDKVGYGYTF.

The chain joins TRBV30 to TRBJ1-2; 7 nucleotides align to TRBD1. CDR3 length equals 12 residues. V was pared by 5 bases and J by 5 bases, with 5 bases of the junction left unmatched. Germline CDR1 GTSNPN, CDR2 SVGIG (reference sequence). CDR3 residues: CAWLGQTYGYTF. CDR3 in DNA: TGTGCCTGGTTGGGACAGACTTATGGCTACACCTTC.

This clone was seen once. The chain employs TRBV11-2 and TRBJ2-7; 9 bases are shared with TRBD1. J was trimmed by 0 bases and V by 5 bases; bases with no gene match: 5. The CDR3 runs to 15 residues. Germline values: CDR1 SGHAT, CDR2 FQNNGV. DNA for the CDR3: TGTGCCAGCAGCCAGAGGGGACAGGGCTCCTACGAGCAGTACTTC. Translating it yields CASSQRGQGSYEQYF.

The chain carries TRBV7-9 and TRBJ1-4; 7 bases align to TRBD1. The CDR3 runs to 17 residues. Germline CDR1 SEHNR, CDR2 FQNEAQ (reference sequence). After removal of 3 bases from V and 5 bases from J, the junction contained 12 bases not matched to a gene. The CDR3 loop reads CASSFGVTGVGNEKLFF. The CDR3 nucleotides read TGTGCCAGCAGCTTCGGGGTCACAGGGGTTGGAAATGAAAAACTGTTTTTT. The variable domain in full, completed from reference TRBV7-9 and TRBJ1-4, reads DTGVSQNPRHKITKRGQNVTFRCDPISEHNRLYWYRQTLGQGPEFLTYFQNEAQLEKSRLLSDRFSAERPKGSFSTLEIQRTEQGDSAMYLCASSFGVTGVGNEKLFFGSGTQLSVL.

V and J are TRBV18 and TRBJ2-7, with 7 nucleotides matching TRBD1. Germline CDR1 KGHSH, CDR2 LQKENI. After removal of 2 bases from V and 0 bases from J, the junction contained 1 base not matched to a gene. CDR3 length equals 14 residues. The CDR3 nucleotides read TGTGCCAGCTCACCAGGGACAGTCTCCTACGAGCAGTACTTC. It encodes CASSPGTVSYEQYF. The full variable domain, rest sourced from reference TRBV18 and TRBJ2-7, is NAGVMQNPRHLVRRRGQEARLRCSPMKGHSHVYWYRQLPEEGLKFMVYLQKENIIDESGMPKERFSAEFPKEGPSILRIQQVVRGDSAAYFCASSPGTVSYEQYFGPGTRLTVT.

The J gene is TRBJ2-7, the V gene TRBV27, with D possibly TRBD1 on 6 matching bases. The CDR3 sequence is 17 residues long. V was shortened by 6 bases and J by 2 bases, with 23 bases between the two germline ends. CDR1 is MNHEY and CDR2 is SMNVEV in the germline V gene (reference sequence). The CDR3 nucleotides are TGTGCCAGCAGCCCCCGGACAGCGCGGGTTCAACCCTACGAGCAGTACTTC. This gives the protein CASSPRTARVQPYEQYF.

This clone has more than one count but fewer than ten. The genes are TRBV4-1 and TRBJ2-1; TRBD2 aligns across 11 bases. The junction had 6 bases not matched to a gene; V was cut back by 0 bases and J by 8 bases. The CDR3 contains 16 residues. Germline V gene data show CDR1 as MGHRA and CDR2 as YSYEKL. The CDR3 here is CASSQEETSGGDEQFF. In DNA, the CDR3 is TGCGCCAGCAGCCAAGAAGAAACTAGCGGGGGTGATGAGCAGTTCTTC.

The chain is built from TRBV5-5 and TRBJ2-2; 11 nucleotides line up with TRBD2. The CDR3 totals 16 residues. Germline loops: CDR1 SGHKS, CDR2 YYEKEE (reference sequence). Trimming took 4 bases from V and 4 from J; bases not matched to a gene: 6. CDR3 sequence (DNA): TGTGCCAGCAGCCTGACTAGCGGGACGACCACCGGGGAGCTGTTTTTT. Its translation: CASSLTSGTTTGELFF.

For the CDR3, the DNA is TGCGCCAGCAGCTTGCCAGGGCAAAATCAGCCCCAGCATTTT. Protein product: CASSLPGQNQPQHF. The V call is TRBV5-1, the J call TRBJ1-5, with a possible D match to TRBD1 (5 bases). This CDR3 spans 14 amino acids. From germline, CDR1 is SGHRS and CDR2 YFSETQ. Trimming shortened V by 1 base and J by 4 bases, and 9 bases separated the two germline ends.

This clone came up a few times. The chain has TRBV2 and TRBJ2-7; D is possibly TRBD1 (7 bases). The CDR3 is made up of 14 amino acids. Trimming removed 5 bases at V and 4 bases at J, with 15 bases between. Germline V lookup: CDR1 SNHLY, CDR2 FYNNEI. CDR3 coding DNA: TGTGCCAGCAGTCCGGCGGGACAGCGGTACGAGCAGTACTTC. The encoded protein is CASSPAGQRYEQYF.

There are a few counts of this clone. The chain employs TRBV3-1 (or the pseudogene TRBV3-2) and TRBJ1-1; TRBD1 matches 7 bases. V shed 1 base and J 7 bases; nucleotides not matched to a gene: 3. CDR1 and CDR2 from the germline V gene are LGHDT and YNNKEL (reference sequence). The CDR3 length is 13 residues. In nucleotides, the CDR3 is TGTGCCAGCAGCCAAGGAGCAGGGGGTGAAGCTTTCTTT. It encodes CASSQGAGGEAFF.

The chain combines TRBV19 with TRBJ1-1; TRBD1 matches at 7 bases. Trimming at V came to 4 bases and at J to 0 bases, leaving 2 bases not matched to a gene. This CDR3 has 14 residues. Germline lookup yields CDR1 LNHDA and CDR2 SQIVND (reference sequence). CDR3 DNA: TGTGCCAGTAGTAGTGGACAGGTGAACACTGAAGCTTTCTTT. The encoded protein is CASSSGQVNTEAFF. Complete variable domain (other parts from reference TRBV19 and TRBJ1-1): DGGITQSPKYLFRKEGQNVTLSCEQNLNHDAMYWYRQDPGQGLRLIYYSQIVNDFQKGDIAEGYSVSREKKESFPLTVTSAQKNPTAFYLCASSSGQVNTEAFFGQGTRLTVV.

V and J are TRBV6-2 or TRBV6-3 and TRBJ2-3, with 7 bases matching TRBD2. The CDR3 totals 17 residues. CDR1 is MNHEY and CDR2 is SVGEGT in the germline V gene. V gave up 0 bases and J gave up 2 bases; unmatched junction bases: 8. The CDR3 spells CASSYSTSLAFTDTQYF. The CDR3 DNA reads as TGTGCCAGCAGTTACTCGACTAGCTTGGCGTTCACAGATACGCAGTATTTT.